This TCR beta chain comes out of a study of cytomegalovirus exposure and HLA in healthy donors. Notes on the study in general: After further analysis at a later stage, 16,951 TCR beta sequences were associated with HLA alleles at 0.05 false discovery rate.

Details on this clone: Antigen specificity is unknown.

The PCR had 60 Vbeta and 13 Jbeta primers. TCRdb keeps only in-frame clones here, not all; method: immunoSEQ multiplex PCR. The profile shows under 200,000 clones, 73% of them singletons. The CDR3 is 14 amino acids. The germline gives CDR1 SGHTA, CDR2 FQGNSA. The V end was cut by 7 bases, the J end by 2 bases, with 11 bases between. The receptor comes from a woman in her thirties in good health and CMV-seronegative. Source material: PBMCs. The gene calls are TRBV7-2 and TRBJ2-2; the D is unclear. CDR3 sequence: CASTVNSNTGELFF. The CDR3 bases are TGTGCCAGCACGGTCAACAGTAACACCGGGGAGCTGTTTTTT.